This T cell receptor (beta chain) was identified in a study of cytomegalovirus exposure and HLA in healthy donors. The PCR made use of 60 Vbeta and 13 Jbeta primers. The assay was immunoSEQ multiplex PCR, and TCRdb's table has in-frame clones only and misses some. In the table there are 200,000 or so clones, 82% of which are singletons. This CDR3 comprises 16 residues. Between the trimmed V and J ends, which lost 5 bases and 2 bases, there was a span of 15 bases. The germline V gene encodes CDR1 SGHTA and CDR2 FQGNSA. The receptor's source is a boy younger than 10 in good health and CMV-seronegative. The specimen was PBMCs. The rearrangement joins TRBV7-2 to TRBJ2-2; D may be TRBD1 (8 bases). This CDR3 reads CASSLTGGANTGELFF. As DNA, the CDR3 is TGTGCCAGCAGCCTCACAGGGGGGGCAAACACCGGGGAGCTGTTTTTT.